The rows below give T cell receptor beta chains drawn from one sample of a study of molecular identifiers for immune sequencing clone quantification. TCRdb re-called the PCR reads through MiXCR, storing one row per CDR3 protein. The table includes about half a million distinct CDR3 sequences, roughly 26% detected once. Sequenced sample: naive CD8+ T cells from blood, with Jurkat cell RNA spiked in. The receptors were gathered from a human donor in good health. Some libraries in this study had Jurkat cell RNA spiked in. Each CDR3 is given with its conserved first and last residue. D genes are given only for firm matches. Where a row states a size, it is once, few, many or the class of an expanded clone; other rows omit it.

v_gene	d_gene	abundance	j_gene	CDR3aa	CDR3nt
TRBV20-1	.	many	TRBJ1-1	CSARVEQTTNTEAFF	TGCAGTGCTAGAGTTGAGCAAACAACGAACACTGAAGCTTTCTTT
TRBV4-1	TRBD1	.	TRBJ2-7	CASRAGQGEYEQYF	TGCGCCAGCAGGGCGGGACAGGGGGAATACGAGCAGTACTTC
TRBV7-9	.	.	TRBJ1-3	CASSLIGVGGNTIYF	TGTGCCAGCAGCTTAATCGGCGTAGGTGGAAACACCATATATTTT
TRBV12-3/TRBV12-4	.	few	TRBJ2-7	CASSLWTVGYEQYF	TGTGCCAGCAGTTTGTGGACAGTAGGTTACGAGCAGTACTTC
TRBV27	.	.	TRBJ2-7	CASSPGAGLLTYEQYF	TGTGCCAGCAGCCCGGGTGCCGGCCTGTTGACCTACGAGCAGTACTTC
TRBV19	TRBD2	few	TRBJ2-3	CASSISSGSFTDTQYF	TGTGCCAGTAGTATATCCAGCGGGAGTTTCACAGATACGCAGTATTTT
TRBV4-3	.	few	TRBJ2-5	CASSQGGTQETQYF	TGCGCCAGCAGCCAAGGTGGGACCCAAGAGACCCAGTACTTC
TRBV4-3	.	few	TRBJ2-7	CASSQDTLSYEQYF	TGCGCCAGCAGCCAAGATACGTTATCCTACGAGCAGTACTTC
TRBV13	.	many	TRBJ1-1	CASSGLNTEAFF	TGTGCCAGCAGCGGACTGAACACTGAAGCTTTCTTT
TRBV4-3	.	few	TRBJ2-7	CASSQGAHGPYEQYF	TGCGCCAGCAGCCAAGGGGCGCACGGGCCCTACGAGCAGTACTTC
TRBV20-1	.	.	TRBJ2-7	CSAETSSLIDEQYF	TGCAGTGCAGAAACTAGCTCCCTAATAGACGAGCAGTACTTC
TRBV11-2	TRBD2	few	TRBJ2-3	CASSLVAGGSDTQYF	TGTGCCAGCAGCTTAGTAGCGGGGGGATCAGATACGCAGTATTTT
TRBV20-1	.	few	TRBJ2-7	CSARFVYEQYF	TGCAGTGCTAGATTTGTGTACGAGCAGTACTTC
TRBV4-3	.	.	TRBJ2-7	CASSQGQGFRYEQYF	TGCGCCAGCAGCCAAGGGCAGGGGTTCCGCTACGAGCAGTACTTC
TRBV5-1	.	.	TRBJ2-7	CVSSPVSDYYEQYF	TGCGTCAGCAGCCCGGTCTCAGATTACTACGAGCAGTACTTC
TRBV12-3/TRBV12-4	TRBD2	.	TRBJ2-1	CASIGLAGGNNEQFF	TGTGCCAGCATCGGACTAGCGGGAGGGAACAATGAGCAGTTCTTC
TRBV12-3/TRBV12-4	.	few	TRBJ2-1	CASSFARNEQFF	TGTGCCAGCAGTTTCGCCAGAAATGAGCAGTTCTTC
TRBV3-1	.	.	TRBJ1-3	CASSQDGEIAGNTIYF	TGTGCCAGCAGCCAAGACGGAGAGATTGCTGGAAACACCATATATTTT
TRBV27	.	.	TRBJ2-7	CASSTTRDGTYEQYF	TGTGCCAGCAGTACAACCCGGGACGGAACCTACGAGCAGTACTTC
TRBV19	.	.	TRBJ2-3	CATRPFDRPSTDTQYF	TGTGCCACGAGACCTTTTGATAGGCCCAGCACAGATACGCAGTATTTT
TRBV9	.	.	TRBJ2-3	CASSGMITGADTQYF	TGTGCCAGCAGCGGTATGATAACTGGGGCGGATACGCAGTATTTT
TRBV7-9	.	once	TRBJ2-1	CASSLSHRSSYNEQFF	TGTGCCAGCAGCTTGTCTCACCGAAGCTCCTACAATGAGCAGTTCTTC
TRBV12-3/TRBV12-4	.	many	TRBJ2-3	CASSLAPTTDTQYF	TGTGCCAGCAGTTTAGCGCCTACAACAGATACGCAGTATTTT
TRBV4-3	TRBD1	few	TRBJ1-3	CASSQDHYRDRGVSGNTIYF	TGCGCCAGCAGCCAAGATCACTACCGGGACAGGGGAGTCTCTGGAAACACCATATATTTT
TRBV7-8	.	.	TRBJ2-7	CASSLRPLYEQYF	TGTGCCAGCAGCTTAAGGCCCCTCTACGAGCAGTACTTC
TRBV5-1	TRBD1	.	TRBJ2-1	CASSVQGSPYNGQFF	TGCGCCAGCAGCGTACAGGGGAGCCCCTACAATGGGCAGTTCTTC
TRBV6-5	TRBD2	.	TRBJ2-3	CASSYHTGLVQDTQYF	TGTGCCAGCAGTTACCACACAGGACTAGTGCAAGATACGCAGTATTTT
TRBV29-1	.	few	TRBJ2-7	CSVVAATYEQYF	TGCAGCGTTGTGGCAGCAACCTACGAGCAGTACTTC
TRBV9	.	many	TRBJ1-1	CASSPPGQYEAFF	TGTGCCAGCAGCCCCCCAGGACAGTATGAAGCTTTCTTT
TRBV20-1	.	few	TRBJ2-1	CSARDREGSYNEQFF	TGCAGTGCTAGAGATCGAGAGGGCTCCTACAATGAGCAGTTCTTC
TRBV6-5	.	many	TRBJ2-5	CASSYSRAPQETQYF	TGTGCCAGCAGTTACTCCAGGGCACCGCAAGAGACCCAGTACTTC
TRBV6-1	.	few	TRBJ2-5	CASSAWYQETQYF	TGTGCCAGCAGCGCTTGGTACCAAGAGACCCAGTACTTC
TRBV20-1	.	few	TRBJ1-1	CSAPAGTGTEAFF	TGCAGTGCCCCCGCGGGGACGGGCACTGAAGCTTTCTTT
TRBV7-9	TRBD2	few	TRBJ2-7	CASSTTSGSFNEQYF	TGTGCCAGCAGCACGACTAGCGGGAGTTTTAACGAGCAGTACTTC
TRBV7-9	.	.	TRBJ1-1	CASSASRLQAFF	TGTGCCAGCAGCGCGAGCAGGCTACAAGCTTTCTTT
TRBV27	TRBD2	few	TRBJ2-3	CASSTSGWFTDTQYF	TGTGCCAGCAGCACTAGCGGGTGGTTCACAGATACGCAGTATTTT
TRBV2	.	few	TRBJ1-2	CASRTRDPPTNYGYTF	TGTGCCAGCAGGACCAGGGATCCACCTACTAACTATGGCTACACCTTC
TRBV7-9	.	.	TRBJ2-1	CASGLALGQYNEQFF	TGTGCCAGCGGCTTAGCCCTTGGACAGTACAATGAGCAGTTCTTC
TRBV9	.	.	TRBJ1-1	CASGAEAEGTEAFF	TGTGCCAGCGGCGCAGAGGCAGAGGGTACTGAAGCTTTCTTT
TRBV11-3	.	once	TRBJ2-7	CASSPTQSPYEQHF	TGTGCCAGCAGCCCCACCCAATCTCCCTACGAGCAGCACTTC
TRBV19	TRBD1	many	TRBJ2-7	CASSIRDRVYEQYF	TGTGCCAGTAGTATCCGGGACAGGGTCTACGAGCAGTACTTC
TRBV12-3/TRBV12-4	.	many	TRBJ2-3	CASSLDMASTDTQYF	TGTGCCAGCAGTTTAGATATGGCTAGCACAGATACGCAGTATTTT
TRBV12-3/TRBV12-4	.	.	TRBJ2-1	CASSFGPGSYNEQFF	TGTGCCAGCAGTTTTGGTCCGGGGTCCTACAATGAGCAGTTCTTC
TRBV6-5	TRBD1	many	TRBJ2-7	CASSYSGTGTYEQYF	TGTGCCAGCAGTTACTCGGGGACAGGGACCTACGAGCAGTACTTC
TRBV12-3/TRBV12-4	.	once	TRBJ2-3	CASSPRGPTDTQYF	TGTGCCAGCAGCCCCAGGGGTCCCACAGATACGCAGTATTTT
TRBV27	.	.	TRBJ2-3	CASSLVAVLSTDTQYF	TGTGCCAGCAGTTTAGTTGCGGTCCTAAGCACAGATACGCAGTATTTT
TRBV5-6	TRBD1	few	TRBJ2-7	CASSPKPGQGLYEQYF	TGTGCCAGCAGCCCAAAACCGGGACAGGGGTTATACGAGCAGTACTTC
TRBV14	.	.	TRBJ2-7	CASSQPASNEQYF	TGTGCCAGCAGCCAACCGGCCTCGAACGAGCAGTACTTC
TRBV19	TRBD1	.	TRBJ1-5	CASSNPDRGEYSNQPQHF	TGTGCCAGTAGTAACCCGGACAGGGGCGAGTATAGCAATCAGCCCCAGCATTTT
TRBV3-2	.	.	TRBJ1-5	CASSQGGWQPQHF	TGTGCCAGCAGCCAAGGAGGCTGGCAGCCCCAGCATTTT
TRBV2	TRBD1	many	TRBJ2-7	CASSERTGGYEQYF	TGTGCCAGCAGTGAAAGAACAGGGGGTTACGAGCAGTACTTC
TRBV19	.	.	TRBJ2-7	CATRTALEQYF	TGTGCCACCAGGACCGCTTTAGAGCAGTACTTC